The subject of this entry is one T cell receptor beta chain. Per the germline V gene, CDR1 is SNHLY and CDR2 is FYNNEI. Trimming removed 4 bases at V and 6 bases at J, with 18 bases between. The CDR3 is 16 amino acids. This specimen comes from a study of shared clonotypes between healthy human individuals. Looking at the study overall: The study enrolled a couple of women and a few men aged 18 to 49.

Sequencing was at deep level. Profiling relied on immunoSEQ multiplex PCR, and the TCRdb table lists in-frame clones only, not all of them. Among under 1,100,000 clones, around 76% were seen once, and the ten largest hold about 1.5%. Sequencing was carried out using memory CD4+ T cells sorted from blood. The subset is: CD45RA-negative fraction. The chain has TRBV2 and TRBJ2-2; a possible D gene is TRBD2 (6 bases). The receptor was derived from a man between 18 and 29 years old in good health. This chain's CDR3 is CASSGAALAFSGELFF. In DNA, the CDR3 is TGTGCCAGCAGTGGTGCGGCGCTAGCGTTTTCCGGGGAGCTGTTTTTT.